The clone carrying this TCR beta chain was picked up one time. The antigen remains unidentified. The record originates from a study of cytomegalovirus exposure and HLA in healthy donors. Study in general: From 150 million to 200 million T cells, an earlier analysis saw 100 million to 140 million unique TCR beta sequences.

Looked up from germline, CDR1 is SGHAT and CDR2 is FQNNGV. The CDR3 contains 15 residues. V shed 5 bases and J shed 7 bases, with 18 bases lying between them. PCR primers comprised 60 Vbeta and 13 Jbeta primers. The data were produced by immunoSEQ multiplex PCR, yet TCRdb's version contains in-frame clones alone and is incomplete. The data contain 110,000 to 150,000 clones, 80% of them singletons. General observations from the study: Several V segments, TRBV6-2 and TRBV6-3 among them, could not be told apart and were dropped. Three of the chains that were CMV-associated were confirmed in vitro to be specific for CMV antigens.

This receptor was taken from a man younger than 40 in good health and CMV-seronegative. The chain combines TRBV11-2 with TRBJ1-5, with a possible D match to TRBD1 (5 bases). The sample consisted of PBMCs. CDR3: CASSRGRGLEQPQHF. As DNA, the CDR3 is TGTGCCAGCAGCCGAGGTCGGGGGTTGGAGCAGCCCCAGCATTTT.